A single TCR beta chain is shown here with its context. Its antigen is undetermined. Some clones are missing from TCRdb's copy, which holds only in-frame ones; the method was immunoSEQ multiplex PCR. The sample lists 55,000 to 80,000 clones, roughly 75% seen once, with around 7.1% in the top ten. Germline assignment: CDR1 WSHSY and CDR2 SAAADI. V gave up 0 bases and J gave up 0 bases, with 9 bases separating them. This CDR3 has 17 residues. These data originate in a study of radiotherapy plus CTLA-4 blockade in lung cancer. Study-wide background: Objective responses emerged in 15% to 20% of patients, and 31% attained disease control. The study's findings and limits: The study found tumor-derived TCR clones expanded in blood after radiotherapy plus ipilimumab.

This material consisted of peripheral blood, taken from a patient treated with radiotherapy plus ipilimumab. The source of this sequence is a human donor with non-small cell lung cancer who had a complete response to radiotherapy plus ipilimumab. The chain carries TRBV10-2 and TRBJ2-6; D not certain. The CDR3 spells CASSESTWGSGANVLTF. The CDR3 nucleotides read TGCGCCAGCAGTGAGTCGACTTGGGGCTCTGGGGCCAACGTCCTGACTTTC.